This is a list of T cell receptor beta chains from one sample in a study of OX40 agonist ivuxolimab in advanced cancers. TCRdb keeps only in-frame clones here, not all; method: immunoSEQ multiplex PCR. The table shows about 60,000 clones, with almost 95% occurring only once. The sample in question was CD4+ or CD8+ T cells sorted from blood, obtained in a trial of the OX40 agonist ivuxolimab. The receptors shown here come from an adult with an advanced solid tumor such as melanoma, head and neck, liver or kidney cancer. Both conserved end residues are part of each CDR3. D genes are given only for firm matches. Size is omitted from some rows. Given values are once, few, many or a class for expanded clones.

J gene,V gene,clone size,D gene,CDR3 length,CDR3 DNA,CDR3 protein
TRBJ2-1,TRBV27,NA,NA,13,TGTGCCAGCAATATCAGGGGGGGTTCTGAGCAGTTCTTC,CASNIRGGSEQFF
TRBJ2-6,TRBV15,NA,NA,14,TGTGCCACCAGATGGACAGACGGGGCCAACGTCCTGACTTTC,CATRWTDGANVLTF
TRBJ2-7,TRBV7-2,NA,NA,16,TGTGCCAGCAGCTTAGTGTCGGGCCCCCTGCCCGGCGAGCAGTACTTC,CASSLVSGPLPGEQYF
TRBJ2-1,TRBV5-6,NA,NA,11,TGTGCCAGCAGCACTAGCCGGGAGCAGTTCTTC,CASSTSREQFF
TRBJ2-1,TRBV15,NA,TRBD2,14,TGTGCCACCAGCCCTAGCGGGACTTACAATGAGCAGTTCTTC,CATSPSGTYNEQFF
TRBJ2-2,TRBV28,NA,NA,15,TGTGCCAGCACCACCCAGGCTCCTCGGACCGGGGAGCTGTTTTTT,CASTTQAPRTGELFF
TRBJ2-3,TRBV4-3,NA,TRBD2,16,TGCGCCAGCAGCCCTAGATGGGAGGGCCGCAGAGATACGCAGTATTTT,CASSPRWEGRRDTQYF
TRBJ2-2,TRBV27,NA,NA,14,TGTGCCAGCAGGGGGACGGATTACACCGGGGAGCTGTTTTTT,CASRGTDYTGELFF
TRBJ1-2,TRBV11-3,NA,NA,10,TGTGCCAGCAGCCGAGCTGGGGTGAAATTC,CASSRAGVKF
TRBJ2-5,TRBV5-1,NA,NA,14,TGCGCCAGCAGCTTACACGGGATCCAAGAGACCCAGTACTTC,CASSLHGIQETQYF
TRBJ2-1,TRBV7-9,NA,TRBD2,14,TGTGCCAGCAGCCCGGGACTAGCGGGATTGGAGCAGTTCTTC,CASSPGLAGLEQFF
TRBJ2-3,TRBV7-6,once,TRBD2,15,TGTGCCAGCAGCTTACCAGCGGGAGCCTCAGATACGCAGTATTTT,CASSLPAGASDTQYF
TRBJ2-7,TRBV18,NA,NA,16,TGTGCCAGCTCACCCTATCCACAGGGAATACCCTACGAGCAGTACTTC,CASSPYPQGIPYEQYF
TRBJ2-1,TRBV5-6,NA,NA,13,TGTGCCAGCAGCGCGGCACCATACAATGAGCAGTTCTTC,CASSAAPYNEQFF
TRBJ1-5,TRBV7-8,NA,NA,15,TGTGCCAGCAGCTTAAGATTCGGCCTTCCGGAGCCCCAGCATTTT,CASSLRFGLPEPQHF
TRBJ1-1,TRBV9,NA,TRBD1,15,TGTGCCAGCAGCGGACCGACAGGGACGAACACTGAAGCTTTCTTT,CASSGPTGTNTEAFF
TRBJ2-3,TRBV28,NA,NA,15,TGTGCCAGCAGTTTTTCCCTAGCTTATTCAGATACGCAGTATTTT,CASSFSLAYSDTQYF
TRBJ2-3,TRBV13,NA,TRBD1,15,TGTGCCAGCAGCGGAGATAGGACAGGGGGGGATACGCAGTATTTT,CASSGDRTGGDTQYF
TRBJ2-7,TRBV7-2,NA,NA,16,TGTGCCAGCAGCGCTCGTGACGCGGGATCAACCTACGAGCAGTACTTC,CASSARDAGSTYEQYF
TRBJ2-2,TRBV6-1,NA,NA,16,TGTGCCAGCAGTGAAGCGACAAGGTTGGGGACCGGGGAGCTGTTTTTT,CASSEATRLGTGELFF
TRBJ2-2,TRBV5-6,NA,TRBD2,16,TGTGCCAGCAGCCCCCGACTAGCGGGAGTTACCGGGGAGCTGTTTTTT,CASSPRLAGVTGELFF
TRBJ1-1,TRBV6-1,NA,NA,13,TGTGCCAGTTATGGGCAGCTGAACACTGAAGCTTTCTTT,CASYGQLNTEAFF
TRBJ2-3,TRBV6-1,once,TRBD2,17,TGTGCCAGCAGTGAACACCTCGCTAGCGGGATCACAGATACGCAGTATTTT,CASSEHLASGITDTQYF
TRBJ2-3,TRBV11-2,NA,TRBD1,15,TGTGCCAGCAGTCCCGACAGGGGGCCCACAGATACGCAGTATTTT,CASSPDRGPTDTQYF
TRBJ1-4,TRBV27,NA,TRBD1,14,TGTGCCAGCAGTTTGACAGGGGTCGGTGAAAAACTGTTTTTT,CASSLTGVGEKLFF
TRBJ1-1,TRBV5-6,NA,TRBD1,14,TGTGCCAGCAGCCCGACAGGGGGGAACACTGAAGCTTTCTTT,CASSPTGGNTEAFF
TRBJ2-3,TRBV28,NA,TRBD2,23,TGTGCCAGCAGGGGGGGGACAGAATACTGGCTAGCGGGAGGTGCCCAGAGCACAGATACGCAGTATTTT,CASRGGTEYWLAGGAQSTDTQYF
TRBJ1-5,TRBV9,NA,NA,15,TGTGCCAGCAGCGTAGGGGGGGCAAGCAATCAGCCCCAGCATTTT,CASSVGGASNQPQHF
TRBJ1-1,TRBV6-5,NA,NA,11,TGTGCCAGCAGACACGACAGCCAAGCTTTCTTT,CASRHDSQAFF
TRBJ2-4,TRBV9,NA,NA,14,TGTGCCAGCAGCGTAGGAGGGGTGGAAAACATTCAGTACTTC,CASSVGGVENIQYF
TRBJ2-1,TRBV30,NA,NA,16,TGTGCCTGGAGTAGTTCGCTGACTATACTCTACAATGAGCAGTTCTTC,CAWSSSLTILYNEQFF
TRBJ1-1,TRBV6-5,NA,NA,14,TGTGCCAGCGGATTCCCCCCCGATCACACTGAAGCTTTCTTT,CASGFPPDHTEAFF
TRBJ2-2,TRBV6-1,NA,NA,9,TGTGCCGCGAGTGTGGAGCTGTTTTTT,CAASVELFF